What follows are 19 T cell receptor beta chains derived from one specimen sequenced in a study of T and B cells in COVID-19 patients. Blood genomic DNA input for TRB amplification was 250-500 ng. TRB rearrangements were amplified by multiplex PCR with BIOMED2 TRB-A/B primers. TCRdb processed the multiplex PCR reads anew with MiXCR; each CDR3 protein has one entry. Of roughly 4,700 distinct CDR3 sequences listed, over 25% are singletons. What was sequenced was blood. The receptors stem from a human donor with active COVID-19.

The chain joins TRBV27 to TRBJ1-6; perhaps TRBD1 as D (5 bases). The CDR3 consists of 15 residues. Germline lookup yields CDR1 MNHEY and CDR2 SMNVEV (reference sequence). V was pared by 0 bases and J by 7 bases, with 10 bases between. CDR3 DNA: TGTGCCAGCAGTTTATCGGGGGGGAGGAATTCACCCCTCCACTTT. This encodes CASSLSGGRNSPLHF.

By proportion, this clonotype is medium-sized. The chain uses TRBV27 and TRBJ2-1, with D perhaps assigned TRBD1 or TRBD2 (5 bases each). This CDR3 spans 15 amino acids. Germline V gives CDR1 MNHEY, CDR2 SMNVEV (reference sequence). V dropped 5 bases and J dropped 8 bases, with 19 bases sitting between them. CDR3 DNA: TGTGCCAGCAGTCTCCGGGGCCCGTCCGCCGATGAGCAGTTCTTC. This sequence encodes CASSLRGPSADEQFF.

This clonotype is labeled as medium-sized. V gene TRBV5-6 combines with J gene TRBJ2-7, with D possibly being TRBD1 (5 bases). The CDR3 runs to 13 residues. The germline V gene has CDR1 SGHDT and CDR2 YYEEEE. Trimming took off 5 bases at V and 3 bases at J, with 12 bases between the two ends. CDR3 residues: CASRKQVYYEQYF. The CDR3 DNA sequence: TGTGCCAGCAGGAAACAGGTTTACTACGAGCAGTACTTC. Using reference TRBV5-6 and TRBJ2-7 for the parts outside the CDR3, the full variable domain is DAGVTQSPTHLIKTRGQQVTLRCSPKSGHDTVSWYQQALGQGPQFIFQYYEEEERQRGNFPDRFSGHQFPNYSSELNVNALLLGDSALYLCASRKQVYYEQYFGPGTRLTVT.

This clonotype is medium-sized in the sample. The genes are TRBV12-3 or TRBV12-4 and TRBJ2-7; 14 bases agree with TRBD2. This CDR3 region has 17 residues. V shed 6 bases and J 0 bases; nucleotides not matched to a gene: 7. CDR3 residues: CASSGTSGGPPSYEQYF. The CDR3 nucleotides read TGTGCCAGCAGCGGGACTAGCGGGGGCCCCCCCTCCTACGAGCAGTACTTC.

This rearrangement joins TRBV12-3 or TRBV12-4 to TRBJ2-1; D possibly corresponds to TRBD2 (5 bases). CDR3 length: 14 residues. V shed 6 bases and J shed 9 bases, with 18 bases lying between them. The CDR3 region has the DNA TGTGCCAGCAGCCGCCTCGGGGTCCCGGGTGAGCAGTTCTTC. Its protein product is CASSRLGVPGEQFF.

V and J are TRBV12-3 or TRBV12-4 and TRBJ2-1, with 8 bases lining up with TRBD2. There are 15 residues in the CDR3. Trimming cost V 6 bases and J 9 bases; bases outside gene matches: 13. This chain's CDR3 is CASSSTGGAASEQFF. The CDR3 bases are TGTGCCAGCAGCTCCACCGGGGGGGCGGCGAGTGAGCAGTTCTTC.

V and J are TRBV10-3 and TRBJ2-7, with 9 nucleotides matching TRBD1. This CDR3 comprises 17 residues. V lost 2 bases and J lost 3; bases outside the gene matches: 11. The germline V gene has CDR1 ENHRY and CDR2 SYGVKD. CDR3 coding DNA: TGTGCCATCAGTGAGACGAAGACGGGACAGGGATACTACGAGCAGTACTTC. Protein sequence: CAISETKTGQGYYEQYF.

The gene calls are TRBV7-6 and TRBJ1-6; 10 bases fit TRBD1. Trimming removed 0 bases from V and 5 bases from J; junction bases left unmatched: 4. CDR1 and CDR2 (germline): SGHVS, FNYEAQ. The CDR3 spans 17 residues. The CDR3 is CASSLAGTGDHNSPLHF. In DNA form, the CDR3 reads TGTGCCAGCAGCTTAGCCGGGACAGGGGACCATAATTCACCCCTCCACTTT.

V is TRBV6-2 or TRBV6-3 and J is TRBJ1-1, with D possibly being TRBD1 (6 bases). This CDR3 is built from 13 residues. V was trimmed by 4 bases and J by 7 bases, leaving 13 bases between them. Germline lookup yields CDR1 MNHEY and CDR2 SVGEGT. The CDR3 DNA is TGTGCCAGCAGTTCGGCAGGGGATATTGAAGCTTTCTTT. It yields the protein CASSSAGDIEAFF.

V gene TRBV6-2 or TRBV6-3 combines with J gene TRBJ1-2; maybe TRBD1 (5 bases). Germline assignment: CDR1 MNHEY and CDR2 SVGEGT. V was clipped by 10 bases and J by 4 bases, with 16 bases between them. This CDR3 contains 13 residues. The chain's CDR3 is CATQAGGTYGYTF. The CDR3 region has the DNA TGTGCCACCCAGGCAGGTGGGACCTATGGCTACACCTTC.

This clonotype has a handful of counts. This chain connects TRBV7-9 to TRBJ2-1, with D perhaps matching TRBD1 (6 bases). Germline assignment: CDR1 SEHNR and CDR2 FQNEAQ (reference sequence). V lost 3 bases, J lost 4 bases, and 10 bases lay in between. This CDR3 region has 14 residues. CDR3 in DNA: TGTGCCAGCAGCTTCAGGGGACAATACAATGAGCAGTTCTTC. This gives the protein CASSFRGQYNEQFF. Full variable domain (rest looked up from reference TRBV7-9 and TRBJ2-1): DTGVSQNPRHKITKRGQNVTFRCDPISEHNRLYWYRQTLGQGPEFLTYFQNEAQLEKSRLLSDRFSAERPKGSFSTLEIQRTEQGDSAMYLCASSFRGQYNEQFFGPGTRLTVL.

By its share, this clonotype is medium-sized. The chain uses TRBV29-1 and TRBJ2-1; weak D call: TRBD1 (7 bases). Germline lookup yields CDR1 SQVTM and CDR2 ANQGSEA. The CDR3 is made up of 18 amino acids. V lost 8 bases and J lost 8, with 34 bases in between. The CDR3 sequence is CSPPGSGGILAESHEQFF. CDR3 nucleotides: TGCAGCCCACCTGGTTCAGGGGGTATCTTAGCGGAATCCCATGAGCAGTTCTTC.

In DNA, the CDR3 is TGTGCCAGCGGACGGGACGGAAGCTCCTACGAGCAGTACTTC. Protein product: CASGRDGSSYEQYF. The V call is TRBV19, the J call TRBJ2-7, with D tentatively TRBD1 or TRBD2 (5 bases each). The CDR3 is 14 amino acids. V lost 9 bases to trimming and J lost 0 bases, with 15 bases between them. In germline, CDR1 is LNHDA, CDR2 SQIVND (reference sequence).

This rearrangement joins TRBV12-3 or TRBV12-4 to TRBJ1-1; D might be TRBD1 (5 bases). Trimming took off 6 bases at V and 1 base at J, with 21 bases between the two ends. The CDR3 length is 17 residues. CDR3 nucleotide sequence: TGTGCCAGCAGCGCCAATCGCTACGGGACGGCGAACACTGAAGCTTTCTTT. The encoded protein is CASSANRYGTANTEAFF.

The chain employs TRBV18 and TRBJ1-1, with unresolved D. Deletions cut 3 bases from V and 1 base from J, with 9 bases between. There are 14 residues in the CDR3. The germline CDR1 and CDR2 sequences are KGHSH and LQKENI. CDR3 nucleotide sequence: TGTGCCAGCTCACCCGGACTGGAGAACACTGAAGCTTTCTTT. Residues: CASSPGLENTEAFF.

This clonotype is categorized as medium-sized (0.01 to 0.1%). The CDR3 DNA sequence: TGTGCCAGCACCCCCCCCGCGGCCTCCTACGAGCAGTACTTC. Translation: CASTPPAASYEQYF. This rearrangement joins TRBV6-2 or TRBV6-3 to TRBJ2-7, with unresolved D. Germline V CDR1 and CDR2: MNHEY, SVGEGT. V lost 7 bases to trimming and J lost 0 bases, with 13 bases between them. The CDR3 spans 14 residues.

The chain recombines TRBV5-1 with TRBJ2-3; D possibly uses TRBD1 or TRBD2 (5 bases each). Germline lookup yields CDR1 SGHRS and CDR2 YFSETQ. Trimming removed 4 bases at V and 0 bases at J, with 21 bases between. CDR3 length equals 18 residues. The CDR3 protein is CASSMKFRGDPSTDTQYF. CDR3 bases: TGCGCCAGCAGCATGAAGTTTAGAGGGGACCCTAGCACAGATACGCAGTATTTT.

The chain couples TRBV27 to TRBJ1-1; the D gene is possibly TRBD1 (5 bases). The CDR3 runs 14 residues. Germline CDR1 is MNHEY and CDR2 is SMNVEV (reference sequence). The V gene lost 6 bases and the J gene lost 4 bases, with 15 bases spanning the gap. CDR3 residues: CASSHPGTSTEAFF. The CDR3 nucleotides are TGTGCCAGCAGCCATCCCGGGACTAGCACTGAAGCTTTCTTT.

This rearrangement joins TRBV27 to TRBJ2-2; 14 bases are a match to TRBD2. The CDR3 has 18 residues. Germline values: CDR1 MNHEY, CDR2 SMNVEV (reference sequence). Trimming cost V 0 bases and J 5 bases; bases outside gene matches: 5. The CDR3 DNA follows: TGTGCCAGCAGTTTATCGGGGACTAGCGGGAGTTATACCGGGGAGCTGTTTTTT. It encodes CASSLSGTSGSYTGELFF.